Detailed here is one T cell receptor (beta chain). The antigen remains unidentified. This sample is drawn from a study of T-cell reconstitution after alpha-beta-depleted transplantation in children. Study outcomes and limitations: The study reportedly traced alpha-beta T cells about two months after transplant to several hundred expanded graft clones. When one year had passed after transplant, most T-cell counts and diversity came from newly produced T cells. In some patients, recipient T cells and intrathymic progenitors surviving conditioning explained high day-60 diversity.

The CDR3 length is 16 residues. Per the germline V gene, CDR1 is SGHRS and CDR2 is YFSETQ. J was trimmed by 0 bases and V by 1 base; bases with no gene match: 1. The TCRbeta library was prepared with unique molecular identifiers. TCRdb ran MiXCR on the PCR reads and lists one entry per CDR3 protein. The sample lists approximately 650,000 distinct CDR3 sequences, over 10% occurring once. The chain employs TRBV5-1 and TRBJ2-2, with TRBD2 matching 9 bases. Specimen: PBMCs, collected before TCRalphabeta/CD19-depleted stem cell transplant. The sequence came from a girl aged 2-9 years with congenital amegakaryocytic thrombocytopenia, due to receive a stem cell transplant. The CDR3 DNA sequence: TGCGCCAGCAGCTTGATAGCGGGAGCGAACACCGGGGAGCTGTTTTTT. Its protein product is CASSLIAGANTGELFF.